Included here is one T cell receptor (beta chain) sequence, with context. Its target is unknown. TCRdb independently ran MiXCR on the reads; one entry per CDR3 protein. The sample yields just over 450,000 distinct CDR3 sequences, about 39% seen once. This sample was included in a study of T cell repertoires in cytomegalovirus infection. Study context: Recently identified HLA-C-restricted CMV epitopes and well-studied HLA-B-restricted CMV epitopes were used by the study. General study results and limits: The study found HLA-C-restricted CMV-specific TCR beta clonotypes dominating the ex vivo response. The study identified carriers of CMV plus the relevant HLA from cumulative public TCR beta family frequency.

Germline V gives CDR1 SEHNR, CDR2 FQNEAQ (reference sequence). The V and J ends lost 5 bases and 10 bases respectively, with 18 bases between them. The CDR3 consists of 14 residues. This chain links TRBV7-9 with TRBJ2-1; D gene unclear. This TCR was recovered from a human donor in good health (CMV status not recorded). Some clones in this sample may be carry-over from other donors' samples. The material was cultured PBMCs, obtained from culture after CMV antigen stimulation. The CDR3 region has the DNA TGTGCCAGCAGCCGAGAAGGGCGCGCACAGGAGCAGTTCTTC. It specifies CASSREGRAQEQFF.